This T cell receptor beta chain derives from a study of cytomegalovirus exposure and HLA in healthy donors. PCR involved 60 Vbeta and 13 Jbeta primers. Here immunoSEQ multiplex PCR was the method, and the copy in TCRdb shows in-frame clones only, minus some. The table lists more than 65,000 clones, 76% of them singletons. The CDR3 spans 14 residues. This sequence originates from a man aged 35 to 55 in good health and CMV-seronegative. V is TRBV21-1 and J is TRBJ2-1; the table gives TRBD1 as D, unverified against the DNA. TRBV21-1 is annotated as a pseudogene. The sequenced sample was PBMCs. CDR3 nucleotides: TGTGCCAGCAGCAAAGCGGGGCTCTTCGATGAGCAGTTCTTC. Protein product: CASSKAGLFDEQFF.